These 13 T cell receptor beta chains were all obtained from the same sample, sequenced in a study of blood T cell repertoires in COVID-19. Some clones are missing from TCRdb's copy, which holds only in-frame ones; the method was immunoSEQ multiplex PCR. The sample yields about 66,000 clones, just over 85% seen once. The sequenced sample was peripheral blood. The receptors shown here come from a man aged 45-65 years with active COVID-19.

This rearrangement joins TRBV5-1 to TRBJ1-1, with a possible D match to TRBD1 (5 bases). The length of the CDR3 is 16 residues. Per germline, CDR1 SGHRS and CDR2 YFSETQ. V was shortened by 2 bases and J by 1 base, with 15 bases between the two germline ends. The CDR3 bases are TGCGCCAGCAGCTTTGGAATTGGGGCCACGAACACTGAAGCTTTCTTT. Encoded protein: CASSFGIGATNTEAFF.

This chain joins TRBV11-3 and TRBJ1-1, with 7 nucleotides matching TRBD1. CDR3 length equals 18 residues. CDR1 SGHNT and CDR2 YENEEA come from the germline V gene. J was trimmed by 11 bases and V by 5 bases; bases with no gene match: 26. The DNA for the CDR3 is TGTGCCAGCAGCCAAACGGCGGGAGGGAGGGGGCAGCCGTGGATGGCTTTCTTT. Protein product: CASSQTAGGRGQPWMAFF.

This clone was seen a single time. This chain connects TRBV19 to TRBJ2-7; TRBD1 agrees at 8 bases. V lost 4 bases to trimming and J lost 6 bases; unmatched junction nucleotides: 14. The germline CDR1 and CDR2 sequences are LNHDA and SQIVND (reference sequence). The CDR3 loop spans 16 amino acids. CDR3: CASSTSSPLRGREQYF. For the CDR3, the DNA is TGTGCCAGTAGTACTTCCTCACCTCTCAGGGGGCGCGAGCAGTACTTC.

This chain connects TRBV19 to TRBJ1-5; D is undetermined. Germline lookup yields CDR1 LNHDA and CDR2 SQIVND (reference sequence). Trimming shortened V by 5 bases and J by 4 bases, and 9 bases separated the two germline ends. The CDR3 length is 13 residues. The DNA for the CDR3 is TGTGCCAGTAGTCAAAGCCTAAATCAGCCCCAGCATTTT. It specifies CASSQSLNQPQHF.

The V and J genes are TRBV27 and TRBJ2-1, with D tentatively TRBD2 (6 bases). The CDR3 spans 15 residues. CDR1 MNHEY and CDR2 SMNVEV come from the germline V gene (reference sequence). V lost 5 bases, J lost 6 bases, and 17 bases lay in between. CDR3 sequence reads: CASSPPPTRANEQFF. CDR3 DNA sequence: TGTGCCAGCAGTCCACCCCCGACTAGAGCCAATGAGCAGTTCTTC.

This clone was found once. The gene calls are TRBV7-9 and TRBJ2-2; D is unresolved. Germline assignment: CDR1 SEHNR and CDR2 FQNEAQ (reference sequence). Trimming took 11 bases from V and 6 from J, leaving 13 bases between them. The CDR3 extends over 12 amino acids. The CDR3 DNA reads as TGTGCCTTCCTTCCCTTCCCCGGGGAGCTGTTTTTT. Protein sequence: CAFLPFPGELFF.

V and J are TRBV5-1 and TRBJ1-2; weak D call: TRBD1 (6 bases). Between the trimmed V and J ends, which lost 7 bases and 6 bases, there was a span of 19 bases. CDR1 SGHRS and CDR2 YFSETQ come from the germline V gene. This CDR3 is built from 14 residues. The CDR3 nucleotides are TGCGCCAGCTCCAGTACGGGGGGGCAGGATGGCTACACCTTC. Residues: CASSSTGGQDGYTF.

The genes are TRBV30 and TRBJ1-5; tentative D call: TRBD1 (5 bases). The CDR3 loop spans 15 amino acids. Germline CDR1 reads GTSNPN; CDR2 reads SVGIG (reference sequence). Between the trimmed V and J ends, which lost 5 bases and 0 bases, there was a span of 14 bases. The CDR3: CAWAGGGNSNQPQHF. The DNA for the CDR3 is TGTGCCTGGGCCGGGGGGGGAAATAGCAATCAGCCCCAGCATTTT.

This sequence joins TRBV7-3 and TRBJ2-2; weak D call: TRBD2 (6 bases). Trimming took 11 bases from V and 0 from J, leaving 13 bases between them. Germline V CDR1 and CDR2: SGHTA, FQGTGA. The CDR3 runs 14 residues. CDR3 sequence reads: CASSRGANTGELFF. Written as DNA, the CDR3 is TGTGCCTCGTCGCGGGGAGCGAACACCGGGGAGCTGTTTTTT.

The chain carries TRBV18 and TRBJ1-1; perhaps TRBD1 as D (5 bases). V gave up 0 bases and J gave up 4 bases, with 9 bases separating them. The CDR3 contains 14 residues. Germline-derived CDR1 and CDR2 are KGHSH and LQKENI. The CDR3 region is CASSPPGVGTEAFF. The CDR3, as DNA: TGTGCCAGCTCACCACCAGGGGTGGGCACTGAAGCTTTCTTT.

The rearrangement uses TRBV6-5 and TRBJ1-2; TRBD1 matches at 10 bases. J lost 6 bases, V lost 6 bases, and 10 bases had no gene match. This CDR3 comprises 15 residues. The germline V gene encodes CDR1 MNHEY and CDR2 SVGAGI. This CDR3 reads CASRKTGGNSDGYTF. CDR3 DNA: TGTGCCAGCAGAAAGACAGGGGGCAATAGCGATGGCTACACCTTC.

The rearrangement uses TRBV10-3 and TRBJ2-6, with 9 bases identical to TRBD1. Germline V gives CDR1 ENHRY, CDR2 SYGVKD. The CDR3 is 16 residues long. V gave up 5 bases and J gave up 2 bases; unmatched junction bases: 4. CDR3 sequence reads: CAISPTGGPGANVLTF. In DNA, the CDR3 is TGTGCCATCAGTCCAACAGGGGGCCCTGGGGCCAACGTCCTGACTTTC.

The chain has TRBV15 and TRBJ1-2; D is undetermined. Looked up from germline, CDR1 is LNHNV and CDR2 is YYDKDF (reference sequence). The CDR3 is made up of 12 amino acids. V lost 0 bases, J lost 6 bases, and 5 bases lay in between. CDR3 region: CATSRDLNGYTF. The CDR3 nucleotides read TGTGCCACCAGCAGAGATTTAAATGGCTACACCTTC.